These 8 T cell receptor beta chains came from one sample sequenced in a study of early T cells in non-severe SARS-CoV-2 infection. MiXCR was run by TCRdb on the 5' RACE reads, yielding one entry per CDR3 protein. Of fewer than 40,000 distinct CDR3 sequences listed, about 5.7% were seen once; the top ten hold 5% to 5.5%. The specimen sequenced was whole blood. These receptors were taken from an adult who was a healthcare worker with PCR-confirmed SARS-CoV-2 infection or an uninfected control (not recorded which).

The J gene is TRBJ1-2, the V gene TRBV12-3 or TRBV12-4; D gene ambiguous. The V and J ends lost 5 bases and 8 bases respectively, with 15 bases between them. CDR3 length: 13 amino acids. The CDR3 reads CASSLGSSWGYTF. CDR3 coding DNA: TGTGCCAGCAGTCTAGGCAGCTCCTGGGGCTACACCTTC.

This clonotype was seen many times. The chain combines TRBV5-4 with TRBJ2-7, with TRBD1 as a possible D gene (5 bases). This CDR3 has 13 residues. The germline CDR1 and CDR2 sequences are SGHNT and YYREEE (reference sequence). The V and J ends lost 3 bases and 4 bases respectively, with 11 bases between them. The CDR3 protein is CASSSYDSYEQYV. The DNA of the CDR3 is TGTGCCAGCAGCTCGTATGACAGTTACGAGCAGTACGTC.

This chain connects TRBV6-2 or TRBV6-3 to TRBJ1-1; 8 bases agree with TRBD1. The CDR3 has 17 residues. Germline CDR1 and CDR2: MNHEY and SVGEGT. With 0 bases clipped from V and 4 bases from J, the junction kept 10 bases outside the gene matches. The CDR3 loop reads CASSYSAYYRGTTEAFF. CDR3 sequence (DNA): TGTGCCAGCAGTTACTCGGCGTATTACAGGGGGACCACTGAAGCTTTCTTT.

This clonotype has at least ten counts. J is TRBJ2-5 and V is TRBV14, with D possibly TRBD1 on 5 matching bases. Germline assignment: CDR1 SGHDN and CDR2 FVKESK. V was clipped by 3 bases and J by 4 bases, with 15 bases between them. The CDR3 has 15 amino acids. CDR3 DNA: TGTGCCAGCAGCCAGGGGCATGATGATCGAGAGACCCAGTACTTC. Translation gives CASSQGHDDRETQYF.

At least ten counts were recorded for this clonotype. The CDR3 is CSARASGERQFF. In nucleotides, the CDR3 is TGCAGTGCTAGAGCTTCGGGGGAGAGGCAGTTCTTC. This chain connects TRBV20-1 to TRBJ2-1, with D maybe TRBD2 (6 bases). The CDR3 totals 12 residues. V shed 1 base and J shed 12 bases, with 13 bases lying between them. The germline V gene encodes CDR1 DFQATT and CDR2 SNEGSKA (reference sequence).

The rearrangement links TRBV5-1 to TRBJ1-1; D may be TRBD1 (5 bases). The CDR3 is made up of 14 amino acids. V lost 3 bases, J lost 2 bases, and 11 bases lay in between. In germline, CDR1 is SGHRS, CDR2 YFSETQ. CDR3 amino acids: CASSYGGYNTEAFF. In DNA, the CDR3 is TGCGCCAGCAGCTACGGGGGATATAACACTGAAGCTTTCTTT.

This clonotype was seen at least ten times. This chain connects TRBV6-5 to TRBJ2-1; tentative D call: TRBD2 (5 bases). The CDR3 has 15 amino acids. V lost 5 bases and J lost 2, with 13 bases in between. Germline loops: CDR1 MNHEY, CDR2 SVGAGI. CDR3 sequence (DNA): TGTGCCAGCAGTCCTACTAGTAGGGCCTACAATGAGCAGTTCTTC. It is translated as CASSPTSRAYNEQFF.

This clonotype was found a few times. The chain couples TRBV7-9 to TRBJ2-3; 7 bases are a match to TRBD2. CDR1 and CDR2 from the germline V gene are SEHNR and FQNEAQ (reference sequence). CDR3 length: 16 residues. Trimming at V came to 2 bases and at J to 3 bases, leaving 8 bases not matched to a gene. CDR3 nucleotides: TGTGCCAGCAGCTTAACCGGGGGGAGAGCGACAGATACGCAGTATTTT. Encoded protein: CASSLTGGRATDTQYF.